Shown below are 20 T cell receptor beta chains from a single sample sequenced in a study of blood T cell repertoires in COVID-19. TCRdb's copy holds only in-frame clones and misses some; the assay was immunoSEQ multiplex PCR. The data show more than 200,000 clones, about 90% seen once. Material: PBMCs or T cells enriched from blood (not recorded which). These receptors all stem from a woman aged 25 to 39 who had been exposed to COVID-19.

The genes are TRBV5-1 and TRBJ2-3; 9 bases agree with TRBD2. Germline CDR1 reads SGHRS; CDR2 reads YFSETQ. V lost 0 bases, J lost 1 base, and 9 bases stayed unmatched. This CDR3 is 18 amino acids long. The CDR3 protein is CASSLVSGSGVGTDTQYF. CDR3 nucleotide sequence: TGCGCCAGCAGCTTGGTTAGCGGGAGCGGAGTCGGCACAGATACGCAGTATTTT.

This sequence joins TRBV5-5 and TRBJ1-2, with no clear D. The CDR3 spans 15 residues. From germline, CDR1 is SGHKS and CDR2 YYEKEE (reference sequence). V lost 1 base to trimming and J lost 4 bases, with 14 bases between them. The CDR3 reads CASSLRGKDIYGYTF. The CDR3 DNA sequence: TGTGCCAGCAGCTTGAGAGGGAAGGATATCTATGGCTACACCTTC.

The chain uses TRBV18 and TRBJ1-1; D remains ambiguous. Germline V gene lookup returns CDR1 KGHSH and CDR2 LQKENI. The CDR3 has 14 amino acids. V lost 6 bases to trimming and J lost 7 bases, with 18 bases between them. DNA of the CDR3: TGTGCCAGCTCCCCCACACGGGAAAAGGGTGAAGCTTTCTTT. This gives the protein CASSPTREKGEAFF.

The chain couples TRBV12-2 to TRBJ2-5; the table's D gene call, TRBD2, was not cross checked with the DNA. TRBV12-2 is a documented pseudogene. This CDR3 is built from 17 residues. CDR3 sequence (DNA): TGTGCAAGTCGCTTATACCCACTAGCGGGAGGGAAAGAGACCCAGTACTTC. It yields the protein CASRLYPLAGGKETQYF.

This clone was counted a few times. V is TRBV2 and J is TRBJ1-3; no definite D call. This CDR3 has 14 residues. V was trimmed by 2 bases and J by 0 bases, leaving 5 bases between them. CDR1 is SNHLY, CDR2 FYNNEI, per germline. DNA for the CDR3: TGTGCCAGCAGTGAATCGGTCTCTGGAAACACCATATATTTT. Protein product: CASSESVSGNTIYF.

The chain uses TRBV5-1 and TRBJ1-3; D not certain. Trimming pared 3 bases from V and 0 bases from J, leaving 4 bases between. Germline CDR1 reads SGHRS; CDR2 reads YFSETQ. This CDR3 has 13 amino acids. The CDR3 protein is CASSWASGNTIYF. Here the CDR3 DNA reads TGCGCCAGCAGCTGGGCCTCTGGAAACACCATATATTTT.

The J gene is TRBJ1-1, the V gene TRBV7-2, with D perhaps matching TRBD1 (5 bases). The CDR3 loop spans 12 amino acids. The germline V gene has CDR1 SGHTA and CDR2 FQGNSA. The V end lost 1 base, the J end lost 7 bases, and 7 bases lay between the germline ends. The CDR3 bases are TGTGCCAGCAGCTTAGGGGGGGGTGAAGCTTTCTTT. Translating it yields CASSLGGGEAFF.

The gene calls are TRBV11-2 and TRBJ2-1, with TRBD1 as a possible D gene (6 bases). Germline assignment: CDR1 SGHAT and CDR2 FQNNGV. Trimming left V 5 bases short and J 4 bases short, with 15 bases between. CDR3 length: 15 amino acids. For the CDR3, the DNA is TGTGCCAGCAGCCCATGGGGGCCCCAATACAATGAGCAGTTCTTC. It codes for CASSPWGPQYNEQFF.

The V and J genes are TRBV7-9 and TRBJ1-2; D uncertain. Per germline, CDR1 SEHNR and CDR2 FQNEAQ (reference sequence). This CDR3 comprises 15 residues. The V and J ends lost 4 bases and 4 bases respectively, with 16 bases between them. CDR3 nucleotides: TGTGCCAGCAGCTCCACTTTACCCCGCCCCTATGGCTACACCTTC. Translation gives CASSSTLPRPYGYTF.

The V and J genes are TRBV5-1 and TRBJ2-1; 13 nucleotides line up with TRBD2. There are 16 residues in the CDR3. Losses at the gene ends were 4 bases for V and 9 bases for J; bases not matched to a gene: 10. The germline V gene encodes CDR1 SGHRS and CDR2 YFSETQ. The chain's CDR3 is CASSPHALAGGGEQFF. For the CDR3, the DNA is TGCGCCAGCAGCCCTCATGCACTAGCGGGAGGGGGTGAGCAGTTCTTC.

This rearrangement joins TRBV24-1 to TRBJ2-2; 8 bases agree with TRBD1. The CDR3 extends over 16 amino acids. In germline, CDR1 is KGHDR, CDR2 SFDVKD. Germline trimming cut 2 bases from V and 4 bases from J; bases unmatched to any gene: 5. This CDR3 is CATSDSWQGATGELFF. DNA of the CDR3: TGTGCCACCAGTGATTCTTGGCAGGGGGCCACCGGGGAGCTGTTTTTT.

The chain combines TRBV5-4 with TRBJ1-2; tentatively, D is TRBD1 (6 bases). Trimming took 4 bases from V and 3 from J, leaving 19 bases between them. The germline CDR1 and CDR2 sequences are SGHNT and YYREEE (reference sequence). The CDR3 sequence is 16 residues long. DNA for the CDR3: TGTGCCAGCAGCCCAAAGACAGGAGGTGGGGACTATGGCTACACCTTC. Amino acids: CASSPKTGGGDYGYTF.

The V and J genes are TRBV28 and TRBJ2-5; no firm D call. Germline V gene data show CDR1 as MDHEN and CDR2 as SYDVKM. This CDR3 has 13 amino acids. V lost 3 bases and J 0 bases, leaving 5 bases between the germline ends. The CDR3 protein is CASSFPNQETQYF. CDR3 bases: TGTGCCAGCAGTTTCCCCAACCAAGAGACCCAGTACTTC.

V and J are TRBV19 and TRBJ2-1; 10 nucleotides match TRBD2. The CDR3 extends over 17 amino acids. Trimming took 5 bases from V and 2 from J; bases not matched to a gene: 9. CDR1 and CDR2 from the germline V gene are LNHDA and SQIVND (reference sequence). The CDR3 coding sequence is TGTGCCAGTAGTTTATCCGGGACTAGCGCTACCTACAATGAGCAGTTCTTC. Protein sequence: CASSLSGTSATYNEQFF.

This chain connects TRBV5-6 to TRBJ1-1; D possibly corresponds to TRBD1 (5 bases). Germline V gene sequence: CDR1 SGHDT, CDR2 YYEEEE. With 0 bases removed from V and 3 bases from J, the gap between germline ends came to 12 bases. This CDR3 contains 15 residues. CDR3 sequence reads: CASSLEWKGDTEAFF. CDR3 DNA: TGTGCCAGCAGCTTGGAGTGGAAAGGGGACACTGAAGCTTTCTTT.

The V and J genes are TRBV28 and TRBJ2-1; TRBD2 matches at 9 bases. Germline V CDR1 and CDR2: MDHEN, SYDVKM. CDR3 length: 15 residues. Trimming removed 8 bases from V and 10 bases from J; junction bases left unmatched: 15. CDR3 bases: TGTGCCAGCGCGGGAGGGCCAATCCCCCCTTTCGAGCAGTTCTTC. Translation: CASAGGPIPPFEQFF.

V gene TRBV12-5 combines with J gene TRBJ2-5, with TRBD1 matching 11 bases. This CDR3 is 15 amino acids long. The V and J ends lost 4 bases and 1 base, in that order; junction bases with no gene match: 2. CDR1 LGHNT and CDR2 FRNRAP come from the germline V gene. CDR3: CASGSGTGGQETQYF. The CDR3 nucleotides are TGTGCTAGTGGTTCCGGGACAGGGGGCCAAGAGACCCAGTACTTC.

The table lists this clone with a count of one. The chain employs TRBV7-2 and TRBJ1-5; TRBD1 is a possible D gene (5 bases). In germline, CDR1 is SGHTA, CDR2 FQGNSA. The CDR3 extends over 17 amino acids. The V end was cut by 1 base, the J end by 2 bases, with 15 bases between. The CDR3, as DNA: TGTGCCAGCAGCTTAGAGGGAGGGGTCATTGGCAATCAGCCCCAGCATTTT. This codes for CASSLEGGVIGNQPQHF.

The gene calls are TRBV12-5 and TRBJ1-1; D is undetermined. CDR1 and CDR2 (germline): LGHNT, FRNRAP. This CDR3 region has 15 residues. V shed 0 bases and J shed 4 bases, with 12 bases lying between them. The CDR3 reads CASGLVVGRGTEAFF. DNA of the CDR3: TGTGCTAGTGGTTTGGTAGTTGGCCGGGGCACTGAAGCTTTCTTT.

A note on this clone: At one end, the junction sequence differs from germline, possibly due to a read error. The chain employs TRBV5-4 and TRBJ2-3, with TRBD1 as a possible D gene (5 bases). This CDR3 contains 15 residues. CDR1 SGHNT and CDR2 YYREEE come from the germline V gene (reference sequence). The CDR3 reads CASSLPPYPTGTQYF. CDR3 sequence (DNA): TGTGCCAGCAGCTTGCCTCCTTACCCCACAGGTACGCAGTATTTT.